This passage covers 10 T cell receptor beta chains from one sample sequenced in a study of OX40 agonist ivuxolimab in advanced cancers. Data came from immunoSEQ multiplex PCR; TCRdb stores just in-frame clones and leaves some out. The table includes about 55,000 clones, roughly 90% detected once. Sequences were derived from CD4+ or CD8+ T cells sorted from blood, sampled in a trial of the OX40 agonist ivuxolimab. Every receptor here comes from an adult with an advanced solid tumor such as melanoma, head and neck, liver or kidney cancer.

V usage is TRBV9 and J usage is TRBJ2-3; D gene unclear. The CDR3 runs 15 residues. CDR1 SGDLS and CDR2 YYNGEE come from the germline V gene. V lost 2 bases, J lost 1 base, and 11 bases lay in between. The CDR3 reads CASSVRNSGTDTQYF. CDR3 sequence (DNA): TGTGCCAGCAGCGTCAGGAATTCGGGCACAGATACGCAGTATTTT.

This CDR3 reads CASSDSGTTILQHF. CDR3 nucleotides: TGTGCCAGCAGCGATTCCGGGACCACAATTCTCCAGCATTTT. The gene calls are TRBV2 and TRBJ1-5; maybe TRBD1 (5 bases). The CDR3 has 14 amino acids. Germline lookup yields CDR1 SNHLY and CDR2 FYNNEI. Between the trimmed V and J ends, which lost 6 bases and 12 bases, there was a span of 21 bases.

The chain uses TRBV25-1 and TRBJ1-2; no clear D gene. Per germline, CDR1 MGHDK and CDR2 SYGVNS. V dropped 7 bases and J dropped 2 bases, with 17 bases sitting between them. This CDR3 is 15 amino acids long. This chain's CDR3 is CASNLTLNKNYGYTF. The CDR3 DNA follows: TGTGCCAGCAACCTAACACTAAACAAGAACTATGGCTACACCTTC.

The chain employs TRBV2 and TRBJ2-2, with 10 bases lining up with TRBD2. The CDR3 totals 16 residues. CDR1 is SNHLY and CDR2 is FYNNEI in the germline V gene. J gave up 3 bases and V 6 bases, and 7 bases lay outside the gene matches. CDR3 in amino acids: CASRALAGAHTGELFF. CDR3 nucleotides: TGTGCCAGCAGGGCCCTAGCGGGGGCCCACACCGGGGAGCTGTTTTTT.

V is TRBV5-1 and J is TRBJ2-5; D gene ambiguous. V was trimmed by 3 bases and J by 5 bases, leaving 11 bases between them. Germline V gene sequence: CDR1 SGHRS, CDR2 YFSETQ. CDR3 length: 13 amino acids. The CDR3 sequence is CASSSASSETQYF. CDR3 DNA: TGCGCCAGCAGCTCGGCGAGTAGTGAGACCCAGTACTTC.

The rearrangement joins TRBV19 to TRBJ2-1; 14 bases align to TRBD2. CDR1 is LNHDA and CDR2 is SQIVND in the germline V gene (reference sequence). V dropped 4 bases and J dropped 1; count of bases not matched to a gene: 0. The length of the CDR3 is 16 residues. This CDR3 is CASSRLAGGSYNEQFF. In DNA, the CDR3 is TGTGCCAGTAGTAGACTAGCGGGGGGGTCCTACAATGAGCAGTTCTTC.

The rearrangement joins TRBV4-1 to TRBJ2-7; the D call may be TRBD1 or TRBD2 (5 bases each). The germline V and J ends were trimmed by 4 bases and 5 bases, with 15 bases remaining between them. The CDR3 runs to 14 residues. Germline CDR1 MGHRA, CDR2 YSYEKL. CDR3 DNA: TGCGCCAGCAGCCGGGACCTACGCGACAACGAGCAGTACTTC. It specifies CASSRDLRDNEQYF.

This chain uses TRBV19 with TRBJ1-5; possibly TRBD1 for D (6 bases). There are 17 residues in the CDR3. Germline assignment: CDR1 LNHDA and CDR2 SQIVND (reference sequence). V lost 6 bases and J 0 bases, leaving 18 bases between the germline ends. The CDR3 DNA is TGTGCCAGTAGCTGGGGTTCGACAGGAGATAGCAATCAGCCCCAGCATTTT. It codes for CASSWGSTGDSNQPQHF.

The V and J genes are TRBV10-3 and TRBJ1-1; 8 positions agree with TRBD1. The CDR3 runs 16 residues. The germline gives CDR1 ENHRY, CDR2 SYGVKD. The trim removed 4 bases at V and 5 bases at J, leaving 12 bases unmatched. The DNA of the CDR3 is TGTGCCATCAGTGTTGAGACAGGGGATCTGAGGACTGAAGCTTTCTTT. Amino acid sequence: CAISVETGDLRTEAFF.

The chain employs TRBV6-5 and TRBJ1-2, with a possible D match to TRBD1 (6 bases). The length of the CDR3 is 14 residues. V lost 5 bases and J 4 bases, leaving 14 bases between the germline ends. In germline, CDR1 is MNHEY, CDR2 SVGAGI. CDR3 sequence (DNA): TGTGCCAGCAGTGAAAACAGGGACCCCTATGGCTACACCTTC. Translation gives CASSENRDPYGYTF.